Listed below are T cell receptor beta chains from one sample, sequenced in a study of blood T cells in healthy people across ages. MiXCR, applied by TCRdb to the 5' RACE reads, yields one record per CDR3 protein. This table holds 1 million or so distinct CDR3 sequences, almost 25% found once. These records were also assigned to another study, of T cells of mothers and their children.

Sequenced sample: blood. The receptors shown here come from a girl aged 2 to 10 in good health. Each CDR3 is given with its conserved first and last residue. D genes are given only for firm matches. Not all rows give a size; the values are once, few, many and, for expanded clones, a class.

V: TRBV19
D: -
size: -
J: TRBJ2-5
DNA: TGTGCCAGTAGTATAGGATCGGGGGAAGAGACCCAGTACTTC
CDR3: CASSIGSGEETQYF

V: TRBV12-3/TRBV12-4
D: -
size: few
J: TRBJ1-2
DNA: TGTGCCAGCAGTTTAGCAGGGCCCTACTATGGCTACACCTTC
CDR3: CASSLAGPYYGYTF

V: TRBV29-1
D: TRBD1
size: once
J: TRBJ1-2
DNA: TGCAGCCTTGTATACCAGGGGGCACGACGGGGCTACACCTTC
CDR3: CSLVYQGARRGYTF

V: TRBV4-3
D: -
size: -
J: TRBJ1-1
DNA: TGCGCCAGCAGCCAAGATATCGCCCCCTTGACTGAAGCTTTCTTT
CDR3: CASSQDIAPLTEAFF

V: TRBV27
D: TRBD1
size: few
J: TRBJ2-7
DNA: TGTGCCAGCAGAGGGACAGGGATCTACGAGCAGTACTTC
CDR3: CASRGTGIYEQYF

V: TRBV29-1
D: -
size: few
J: TRBJ2-1
DNA: TGCAGCGTAATACAAGGGCGTGAGCAGTTCTTC
CDR3: CSVIQGREQFF

V: TRBV27
D: -
size: few
J: TRBJ2-7
DNA: TGTGCCAGCAGTTTAGACCCGGGATGGTACAACGAGCAGTACTTC
CDR3: CASSLDPGWYNEQYF

V: TRBV11-2
D: TRBD2
size: -
J: TRBJ2-3
DNA: TGTGCCAGCAGCCGACCCCTGGGCGGGAGCAGCACAGATACGCAGTATTTT
CDR3: CASSRPLGGSSTDTQYF

V: TRBV28
D: -
size: few
J: TRBJ2-2
DNA: TGTGCCATTTCCGGGATCCCCACCGGGGAGCTGTTTTTT
CDR3: CAISGIPTGELFF

V: TRBV4-2
D: -
size: -
J: TRBJ1-2
DNA: TGTGCCAGCAGCCCCAGGGAGGGGTCCTATGGCTACACCTTC
CDR3: CASSPREGSYGYTF

V: TRBV7-2
D: -
size: few
J: TRBJ2-5
DNA: TGTGCCAGCAGGCAAGCCGAGACCCAGTACTTC
CDR3: CASRQAETQYF

V: TRBV20-1
D: TRBD2
size: -
J: TRBJ2-1
DNA: TGCAGTGCTGATCTAGCGGGAGGGCCGAATGAGCAGTTCTTC
CDR3: CSADLAGGPNEQFF

V: TRBV9
D: TRBD2
size: few
J: TRBJ2-4
DNA: TGTGCCAGCAGCGTAGGTACGGGGGGGCGGAACATTCAGTACTTC
CDR3: CASSVGTGGRNIQYF

V: TRBV12-3/TRBV12-4
D: -
size: few
J: TRBJ2-1
DNA: TGTGCCAGCAGTTTACCGACGGGACTCCGGGTCTTC
CDR3: CASSLPTGLRVF

V: TRBV4-3
D: -
size: few
J: TRBJ1-2
DNA: TGCGCCAGCAGCCAAGATCTGGCATTACACTATGGCTACACCTTC
CDR3: CASSQDLALHYGYTF

V: TRBV9
D: -
size: -
J: TRBJ2-2
DNA: TGTGCCAGCAGCGTAGGTCTGGTTACCGGGGAGCTGTTTTTT
CDR3: CASSVGLVTGELFF

V: TRBV20-1
D: TRBD2
size: few
J: TRBJ2-3
DNA: TGCAGTGCCCACAATCTACTAGCGGGGGTAAATACGCAGTATTTT
CDR3: CSAHNLLAGVNTQYF

V: TRBV6-2/TRBV6-3
D: -
size: few
J: TRBJ2-1
DNA: TGTGCCAGCAGCATGAACGAGGGCTTGAGTTTTGCCTACAATGAGCAGTTCTTC
CDR3: CASSMNEGLSFAYNEQFF

V: TRBV27
D: -
size: few
J: TRBJ2-7
DNA: TGTGCCACAGAAAGGAGGGACGAGCAGTACTTC
CDR3: CATERRDEQYF

V: TRBV24-1
D: -
size: -
J: TRBJ2-1
DNA: TGTGCCACCAGTGAAGGTAGCGCATGGGTCTACAATGAGCAGTTCTTC
CDR3: CATSEGSAWVYNEQFF

V: TRBV6-2/TRBV6-3
D: TRBD2
size: -
J: TRBJ2-3
DNA: TGTGCCAGCAGCTTTCCCGGGGGGGCCAGAGATACGCAGTATTTT
CDR3: CASSFPGGARDTQYF